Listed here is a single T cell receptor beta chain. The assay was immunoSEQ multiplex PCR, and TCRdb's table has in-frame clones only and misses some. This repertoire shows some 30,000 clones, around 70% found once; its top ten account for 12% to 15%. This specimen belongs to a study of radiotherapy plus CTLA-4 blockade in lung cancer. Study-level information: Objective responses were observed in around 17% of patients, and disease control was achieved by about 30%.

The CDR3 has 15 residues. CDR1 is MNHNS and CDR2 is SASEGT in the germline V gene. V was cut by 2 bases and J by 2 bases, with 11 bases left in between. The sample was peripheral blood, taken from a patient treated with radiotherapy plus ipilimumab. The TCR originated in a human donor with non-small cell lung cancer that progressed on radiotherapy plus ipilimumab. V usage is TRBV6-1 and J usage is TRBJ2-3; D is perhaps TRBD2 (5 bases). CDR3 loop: CASSETRVSTDTQYF. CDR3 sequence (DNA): TGTGCCAGCAGTGAAACGAGGGTCTCCACAGATACGCAGTATTTT.